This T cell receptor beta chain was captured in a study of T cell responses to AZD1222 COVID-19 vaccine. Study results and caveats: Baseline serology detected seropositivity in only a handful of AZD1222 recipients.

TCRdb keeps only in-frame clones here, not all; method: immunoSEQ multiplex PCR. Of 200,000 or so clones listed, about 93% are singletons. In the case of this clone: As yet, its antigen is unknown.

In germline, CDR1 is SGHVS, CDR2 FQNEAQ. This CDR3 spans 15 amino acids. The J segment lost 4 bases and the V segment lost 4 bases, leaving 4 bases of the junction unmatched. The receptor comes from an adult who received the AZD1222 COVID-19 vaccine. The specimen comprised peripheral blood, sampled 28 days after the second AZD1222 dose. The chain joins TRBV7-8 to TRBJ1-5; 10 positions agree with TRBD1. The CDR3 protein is CASSSLGQGNQPQHF. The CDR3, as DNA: TGTGCCAGCAGCTCCCTGGGACAGGGGAATCAGCCCCAGCATTTT.